This T cell receptor beta chain stems from a study of OX40 agonist ivuxolimab in advanced cancers. Study-level points and caveats: Clonal expansion by week 6 occurred in CD4+ and CD8+ blood T cells (at 0.1 to 3.0 mg/kg). The mean number of expanded clones was higher in CD8+ T cells than in CD4+.

Germline V lookup: CDR1 SGHDT, CDR2 YYEEEE. The V end was cut by 1 base, the J end by 5 bases, with 9 bases between. This CDR3 is built from 13 residues. Assay: immunoSEQ multiplex PCR; the TCRdb copy retains only in-frame clones and omits some. In the table there are some 87,000 clones, 90% of which are singletons. This clone was detected once. Its antigen is undetermined. The V gene is TRBV5-6, the J gene TRBJ1-2; a possible D gene is TRBD1 (5 bases). The receptor was derived from an adult with an advanced solid tumor such as melanoma, head and neck, liver or kidney cancer. The sample consisted of CD4+ or CD8+ T cells sorted from blood, taken in a trial of the OX40 agonist ivuxolimab. The CDR3 here is CASSLSGLYGYTF. DNA for the CDR3: TGTGCCAGCAGCTTGTCAGGGTTGTATGGCTACACCTTC.